What follows are 8 T cell receptor beta chains derived from one specimen sequenced in a study of shared clonotypes between healthy human individuals. The data were produced by immunoSEQ multiplex PCR, yet TCRdb's version contains in-frame clones alone and is incomplete. The sample has 2.3 million or so clones; approximately 95% are singletons. The sample consisted of naive CD4+ T cells from PBMCs. Subset meaning: CD45RA+ positively selected. The source of these receptors is a man younger than 35 in good health. Some clones in this sample may be carry-over from other donors' samples.

Concerning this clone itself: The same CDR3 can be traced to other DNA sequences in this sample. V gene TRBV6-1 combines with J gene TRBJ1-5; no definite D call. Looked up from germline, CDR1 is MNHNS and CDR2 is SASEGT. The CDR3 consists of 12 residues. V was trimmed by 0 bases and J by 7 bases, leaving 4 bases between them. The CDR3 DNA follows: TGTGCCAGCAGTGAAGCCGGGCAGCCCCAGCATTTT. Its protein product is CASSEAGQPQHF.

The chain employs TRBV28 and TRBJ1-1; 7 positions match TRBD1. Germline loops: CDR1 MDHEN, CDR2 SYDVKM. The CDR3 totals 15 residues. V was pared by 6 bases and J by 7 bases, with 14 bases of the junction left unmatched. The CDR3 sequence: CASSSADRDGSEAFF. The CDR3, as DNA: TGTGCCAGCAGCTCCGCCGACAGGGATGGGAGTGAAGCTTTCTTT.

The chain carries TRBV6-1 and TRBJ2-7; the D gene is possibly TRBD2 (5 bases). The CDR3 spans 15 residues. V lost 6 bases, J lost 0 bases, and 15 bases lay in between. Germline values: CDR1 MNHNS, CDR2 SASEGT. The CDR3 here is CASRYPAASSYEQYF. The CDR3, as DNA: TGTGCCAGCAGATATCCAGCGGCAAGCTCCTACGAGCAGTACTTC.

The chain has TRBV7-3 and TRBJ1-1, with 10 nucleotides matching TRBD1. With V trimmed by 4 bases and J by 4 bases, 9 bases remained unmatched. Per the germline V gene, CDR1 is SGHTA and CDR2 is FQGTGA. The CDR3 has 16 residues. The CDR3: CASSYEGQGLGTEAFF. DNA for the CDR3: TGTGCCAGCAGCTATGAGGGACAGGGGCTCGGCACTGAAGCTTTCTTT. Drawing the rest from reference TRBV7-3 and TRBJ1-1, the complete variable domain is GAGVSQTPSNKVTEKGKYVELRCDPISGHTALYWYRQSLGQGPEFLIYFQGTGAADDSGLPNDRFFAVRPEGSVSTLKIQRTERGDSAVYLCASSYEGQGLGTEAFFGQGTRLTVV.

The rearrangement links TRBV20-1 to TRBJ1-2; D is perhaps TRBD1 (5 bases). Germline assignment: CDR1 DFQATT and CDR2 SNEGSKA (reference sequence). CDR3 length: 11 residues. V dropped 6 bases and J dropped 7 bases, with 12 bases sitting between them. CDR3 in DNA: TGCAGTGCAGGGACGGCTTCTGGCTACACCTTC. Translated, it gives CSAGTASGYTF.

On this clone: Additional DNA sequences in this sample encode the identical CDR3. The gene calls are TRBV7-3 and TRBJ2-5; unclear D gene. Trimming removed 1 base from V and 3 bases from J, with 9 bases in between. CDR1 and CDR2 from the germline V gene are SGHTA and FQGTGA. This CDR3 contains 14 residues. The chain's CDR3 is CASSLSGSEETQYF. DNA of the CDR3: TGTGCCAGCAGCTTAAGCGGATCCGAAGAGACCCAGTACTTC.

Comment on this clone: Other DNA sequences in the sample encode the same CDR3. The chain combines TRBV5-4 with TRBJ2-1, with 13 bases aligning to TRBD2. V lost 3 bases to trimming and J lost 7 bases; unmatched junction nucleotides: 4. The CDR3 runs 15 residues. Germline lookup yields CDR1 SGHNT and CDR2 YYREEE (reference sequence). CDR3 coding DNA: TGTGCCAGCAGCTCGGGACTAGCGGGACGGAATGAGCAGTTCTTC. It encodes CASSSGLAGRNEQFF.

This clone was recorded a few times. The chain carries TRBV19 and TRBJ2-2; 8 bases map to TRBD1. With 9 bases clipped from V and 5 bases from J, the junction kept 8 bases outside the gene matches. Germline values: CDR1 LNHDA, CDR2 SQIVND (reference sequence). The CDR3 sequence is 14 residues long. The CDR3 is CASHRDRQTGELFF. The CDR3 nucleotides are TGTGCCAGCCACAGGGACAGGCAGACCGGGGAGCTGTTTTTT. The full variable domain, completed using reference TRBV19 and TRBJ2-2, is DGGITQSPKYLFRKEGQNVTLSCEQNLNHDAMYWYRQDPGQGLRLIYYSQIVNDFQKGDIAEGYSVSREKKESFPLTVTSAQKNPTAFYLCASHRDRQTGELFFGEGSRLTVL.